These T cell receptor beta chains were read from a single sample in a study of cytomegalovirus exposure and HLA in healthy donors. The assay was immunoSEQ multiplex PCR, and TCRdb's table has in-frame clones only and misses some. The sample yields some 190,000 clones, approximately 82% seen once. The sequencing input was PBMCs. The receptors shown here come from a man in his forties or fifties in good health and CMV-seropositive. Both conserved end residues are part of each CDR3. D genes are given only for firm matches.

TRBV28	TRBJ1-3	TRBD1	CASSSPLMTGSGGNTIYF	TGTGCCAGCAGCTCCCCACTTATGACAGGGTCTGGTGGAAACACCATATATTTT
TRBV11-2	TRBJ2-1	TRBD2	CASSDGTRAYNEQFF	TGTGCCAGCAGCGATGGGACTAGAGCTTACAATGAGCAGTTCTTC
TRBV5-4	TRBJ1-1	NA	CASRGDGRYTEAFF	TGTGCCAGCAGGGGCGACGGGAGATACACTGAAGCTTTCTTT
TRBV4-3	TRBJ1-5	NA	CASSQDGGSNQPQHF	TGCGCCAGCAGCCAAGATGGAGGTAGCAATCAGCCCCAGCATTTT
TRBV6-5	TRBJ2-1	TRBD1	CASRFVTGGRHEQFF	TGTGCCAGTAGATTTGTAACAGGGGGTCGGCATGAGCAGTTCTTC
TRBV7-2	TRBJ1-3	TRBD1	CASSLEGTVSGNTIYF	TGTGCCAGCAGCTTAGAAGGGACAGTCTCTGGAAACACCATATATTTT
TRBV4-3	TRBJ1-4	NA	CASSPRGGEKLFF	TGCGCCAGCAGCCCCCGGGGTGGGGAAAAACTGTTTTTT
TRBV28	TRBJ1-2	NA	CASSPRGGSGYTF	TGTGCCAGCAGTCCCCGGGGGGGAAGTGGCTACACCTTC
TRBV6-5	TRBJ1-1	NA	CASSYSVTPNTEAFF	TGTGCCAGCAGTTACTCGGTGACACCGAACACTGAAGCTTTCTTT
TRBV11-2	TRBJ2-2	NA	CASSPSQGWTGELFF	TGTGCCAGCAGCCCTAGTCAGGGGTGGACCGGGGAGCTGTTTTTT
TRBV27	TRBJ1-5	TRBD1	CASSVKQGASNQPQHF	TGTGCCAGCAGTGTCAAACAGGGGGCGAGCAATCAGCCCCAGCATTTT
TRBV28	TRBJ2-5	NA	CASSPRLNQETQYF	TGTGCCAGCAGTCCCAGACTAAACCAAGAGACCCAGTACTTC
TRBV7-2	TRBJ2-1	NA	CASTPPGNEQFF	TGTGCCAGCACCCCCCCCGGGAATGAGCAGTTCTTC